This T cell receptor beta chain is drawn from a study of neoadjuvant anti-PD-1 for oral cavity cancer. Study as a whole: Patients without progression got a fourth dose around day 43.

This clone was counted only a few times. The CDR3 runs 12 residues. Deletions cut 4 bases from V and 4 bases from J, with 6 bases between. From germline, CDR1 is MRHNA and CDR2 SNTAGT. Two replicates per tumor sample, mostly from approximately 5 ug of genomic DNA. Assay used: immunoSEQ multiplex PCR; TCRdb lists only in-frame clones, some missing. The sample holds 6,000 to 8,500 clones; 47% are singletons and the top ten take about 26%. Stage II-IVA oral cavity squamous cell carcinoma was new and untreated by systemic or radiation therapy. This specimen was tumor tissue, taken before nivolumab (anti-PD-1) treatment. This receptor was obtained from a person aged 40 to 85 with oral cavity squamous cell carcinoma. The V call is TRBV6-4, the J call TRBJ2-3; D not certain. The CDR3 DNA sequence: TGTGCCAGCAGTGGTGGGGCAGATACGCAGTATTTT. Translating gives CASSGGADTQYF.